These 18 T cell receptor beta chains originate from one sample sequenced in a study of blood T cell repertoires in COVID-19. The repertoire was sequenced with immunoSEQ multiplex PCR; TCRdb's copy has only in-frame clones and lacks some. The data hold around 93,000 clones, with roughly 71% observed a single time. Sequences were obtained from peripheral blood. These receptors all come from an elderly woman with acute or convalescent COVID-19.

The chain is built from TRBV12-3 or TRBV12-4 and TRBJ1-1; D is uncertain. V lost 5 bases to trimming and J lost 5 bases, with 9 bases between them. CDR3 length: 12 amino acids. The CDR3 spells CASSVSITEAFF. As DNA, the CDR3 is TGTGCCAGCAGTGTTAGCATAACTGAAGCTTTCTTT.

This clone was recorded only once. The chain employs TRBV2 and TRBJ2-1; 9 bases align to TRBD2. V trimming: 0 bases; J trimming: 7 bases; junction bases outside the gene matches: 7. Germline values: CDR1 SNHLY, CDR2 FYNNEI. The CDR3 sequence is 16 residues long. The CDR3 loop is CASSEASGLAGNEQFF. In nucleotides, the CDR3 is TGTGCCAGCAGTGAAGCGTCCGGGCTAGCGGGAAATGAGCAGTTCTTC.

V usage is TRBV19 and J usage is TRBJ1-5; TRBD1 is a possible D gene (5 bases). The V gene's germline CDR1 is LNHDA and CDR2 SQIVND (reference sequence). The CDR3 runs to 15 residues. V was trimmed by 7 bases and J by 3 bases, leaving 16 bases between them. The CDR3 nucleotides read TGTGCCAGTACCCGTGGGGGGGGAACCAATCAGCCCCAGCATTTT. Its protein product is CASTRGGGTNQPQHF.

The V call is TRBV4-3, the J call TRBJ1-2; 8 bases are shared with TRBD1. V shed 3 bases, J shed 6 bases, and the junction held 3 bases outside the gene matches. The CDR3 is 13 amino acids. The germline V gene encodes CDR1 LGHNA and CDR2 YSLEER. CDR3 in amino acids: CASSHEDRDGYTF. Written as DNA, the CDR3 is TGCGCCAGCAGCCATGAGGACAGGGATGGCTACACCTTC.

This chain joins TRBV19 and TRBJ2-7; 9 nucleotides align to TRBD2. The CDR3 covers 14 residues. The V gene end was trimmed by 5 bases and the J gene end by 2 bases; junction bases not matched to a gene: 4. Germline CDR1 is LNHDA and CDR2 is SQIVND (reference sequence). CDR3 in DNA: TGTGCCAGTAGTGGGACTAGCTTACCCTACGAGCAGTACTTC. Its protein is CASSGTSLPYEQYF.

This clone appeared a single time. The rearrangement uses TRBV18 and TRBJ1-5; TRBD1 agrees at 7 bases. CDR3 length: 15 amino acids. With 3 bases clipped from V and 4 bases from J, the junction kept 6 bases outside the gene matches. Germline-derived CDR1 and CDR2 are KGHSH and LQKENI. The CDR3 DNA sequence: TGTGCCAGCTCACCGCAGGGCAGGGGGAATCAGCCCCAGCATTTT. It encodes CASSPQGRGNQPQHF.

The chain has TRBV6-5 and TRBJ1-2, with D hard to call. V lost 8 bases and J lost 4, with 11 bases in between. CDR1 and CDR2 from the germline V gene are MNHEY and SVGAGI. There are 12 residues in the CDR3. The CDR3 DNA follows: TGTGCCAGCGGTCAGGTTCTCTATGGCTACACCTTC. Its translation: CASGQVLYGYTF.

V is TRBV18 and J is TRBJ1-1; TRBD1 might be the D (5 bases). Per the germline V gene, CDR1 is KGHSH and CDR2 is LQKENI. This CDR3 is 17 amino acids long. The V end lost 0 bases, the J end lost 4 bases, and 18 bases lay between the germline ends. The CDR3 nucleotides are TGTGCCAGCTCACCACCGTCAACACAGGATTGGCGCACTGAAGCTTTCTTT. It translates to CASSPPSTQDWRTEAFF.

V is TRBV11-2 and J is TRBJ2-7; D possibly corresponds to TRBD1 (6 bases). The CDR3 is 12 residues long. V was clipped by 5 bases and J by 6 bases, with 11 bases between them. CDR1 SGHAT and CDR2 FQNNGV come from the germline V gene. The CDR3 region has the DNA TGTGCCAGCAGCCGACTGGACAGCGAGCAGTACTTC. This encodes CASSRLDSEQYF. The full variable domain, with the rest looked up from reference TRBV11-2 and TRBJ2-7, is EAGVAQSPRYKIIEKRQSVAFWCNPISGHATLYWYQQILGQGPKLLIQFQNNGVVDDSQLPKDRFSAERLKGVDSTLKIQPAKLEDSAVYLCASSRLDSEQYFGPGTRLTVT.

This chain connects TRBV27 to TRBJ2-4; 9 bases align to TRBD2. Germline V gene sequence: CDR1 MNHEY, CDR2 SMNVEV (reference sequence). The CDR3 runs 16 residues. With 3 bases clipped from V and 6 bases from J, the junction kept 9 bases outside the gene matches. The CDR3 here is CASSFPEGSGGNIQYF. CDR3 nucleotide sequence: TGTGCCAGCAGTTTCCCCGAGGGTAGCGGGGGAAACATTCAGTACTTC.

V usage is TRBV25-1 and J usage is TRBJ2-7; unclear D gene. Germline V gene data show CDR1 as MGHDK and CDR2 as SYGVNS. The length of the CDR3 is 13 residues. V was cut by 5 bases and J by 3 bases, with 11 bases left in between. CDR3 DNA: TGTGCCAGCAGTCCGGTCCCAGGCTACGAGCAGTACTTC. This encodes CASSPVPGYEQYF.

The chain has TRBV2 and TRBJ2-2; 9 bases map to TRBD1. The CDR3 loop spans 15 amino acids. The V and J ends lost 9 bases and 1 base, in that order; junction bases with no gene match: 6. Germline V gene data show CDR1 as SNHLY and CDR2 as FYNNEI. The CDR3, as DNA: TGTGCCAGTCGGGCGGGACAGGGGAACACCGGGGAGCTGTTTTTT. Protein product: CASRAGQGNTGELFF.

This chain links TRBV19 with TRBJ1-1, with 9 bases fitting TRBD1. CDR1 and CDR2 (germline): LNHDA, SQIVND (reference sequence). CDR3 length: 13 amino acids. The V gene end was trimmed by 8 bases and the J gene end by 4 bases; junction bases not matched to a gene: 5. For the CDR3, the DNA is TGTGCCAGTTCTCACAGGGGGCCCACTGAAGCTTTCTTT. Amino acid sequence: CASSHRGPTEAFF.

The V gene is TRBV9, the J gene TRBJ2-7; 11 nucleotides agree with TRBD2. CDR1 and CDR2 (germline): SGDLS, YYNGEE. The trim removed 0 bases at V and 7 bases at J, leaving 6 bases unmatched. CDR3 length: 15 residues. CDR3 sequence: CASSVGLAGSLEQYF. CDR3 sequence (DNA): TGTGCCAGCAGCGTAGGACTAGCGGGATCCTTAGAGCAGTACTTC. The variable domain in full, with the rest retrieved from reference TRBV9 and TRBJ2-7, is DSGVTQTPKHLITATGQRVTLRCSPRSGDLSVYWYQQSLDQGLQFLIQYYNGEERAKGNILERFSAQQFPDLHSELNLSSLELGDSALYFCASSVGLAGSLEQYFGPGTRLTVT.

The V gene is TRBV11-2, the J gene TRBJ2-7, with a weak D call TRBD2 (5 bases). Germline V gene lookup returns CDR1 SGHAT and CDR2 FQNNGV. The ends were cut back, 7 bases at V and 0 bases at J, with 7 bases in the middle. The CDR3 is 12 residues long. The CDR3 loop reads CASTGSSYEQYF. The CDR3 coding sequence is TGTGCCAGCACGGGGAGCTCCTACGAGCAGTACTTC. Full variable domain (rest looked up from reference TRBV11-2 and TRBJ2-7): EAGVAQSPRYKIIEKRQSVAFWCNPISGHATLYWYQQILGQGPKLLIQFQNNGVVDDSQLPKDRFSAERLKGVDSTLKIQPAKLEDSAVYLCASTGSSYEQYFGPGTRLTVT.

V is TRBV19 and J is TRBJ2-2; D remains ambiguous. The CDR3 runs to 13 residues. Trimming took off 2 bases at V and 6 bases at J, with 7 bases between the two ends. Germline V gene lookup returns CDR1 LNHDA and CDR2 SQIVND (reference sequence). CDR3 nucleotide sequence: TGTGCCAGTAGTATACAGTCCCCCGGGGAGCTGTTTTTT. Translated, it gives CASSIQSPGELFF.

J is TRBJ2-2 and V is TRBV19; tentative D call: TRBD2 (5 bases). The V gene lost 7 bases and the J gene lost 2 bases, with 14 bases spanning the gap. There are 15 residues in the CDR3. Germline V gene lookup returns CDR1 LNHDA and CDR2 SQIVND (reference sequence). The CDR3 DNA follows: TGTGCCAGTACCCCACGGGATCGAAACACCGGGGAGCTGTTTTTT. Translated, it gives CASTPRDRNTGELFF.

V gene TRBV24-1 combines with J gene TRBJ1-5, with TRBD1 matching over 8 bases. Losses at the gene ends were 3 bases for V and 2 bases for J; bases not matched to a gene: 5. The CDR3 runs 16 residues. Germline assignment: CDR1 KGHDR and CDR2 SFDVKD. Written as DNA, the CDR3 is TGTGCCACCAGTGATCCAGGGGGCTCGGGCAATCAGCCCCAGCATTTT. Protein product: CATSDPGGSGNQPQHF.